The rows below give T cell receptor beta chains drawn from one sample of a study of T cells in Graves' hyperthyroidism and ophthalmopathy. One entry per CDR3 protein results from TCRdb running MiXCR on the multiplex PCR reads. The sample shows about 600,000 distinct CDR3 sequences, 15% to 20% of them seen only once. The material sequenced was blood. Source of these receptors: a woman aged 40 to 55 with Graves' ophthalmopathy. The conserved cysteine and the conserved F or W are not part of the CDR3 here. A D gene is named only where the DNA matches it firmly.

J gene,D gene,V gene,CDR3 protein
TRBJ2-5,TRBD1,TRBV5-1,ASSRDREGETQY
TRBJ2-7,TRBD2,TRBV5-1,ASTPLAGAYEQY
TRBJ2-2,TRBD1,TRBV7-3,ASSLRQGGIEELF
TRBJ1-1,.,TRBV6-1,ASSTPDEGNTEAF
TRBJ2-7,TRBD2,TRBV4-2,ASSHPTTSDRSYEQY
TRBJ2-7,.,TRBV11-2,ASGWSYEQY
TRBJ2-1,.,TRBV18,ASSPFDYPPTAEQF
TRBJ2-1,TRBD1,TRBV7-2,ASSLDRGRQF
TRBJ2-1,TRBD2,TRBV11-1,ASSLEVLGLAGDGEQF
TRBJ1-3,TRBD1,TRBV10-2,ASSPGQGLGNTIY
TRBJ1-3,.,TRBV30,AWSEAHSGNTIY
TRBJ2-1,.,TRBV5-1,ASSLAVGYNEQF
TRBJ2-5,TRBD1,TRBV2,ASGDRGLETQY
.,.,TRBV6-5,ASSCGPGRAGETQF
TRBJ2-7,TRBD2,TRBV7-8,ASSWEGNEQY
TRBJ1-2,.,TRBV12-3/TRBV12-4,ASSFLRVWGSYGYT
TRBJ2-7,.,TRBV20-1,SARAVRDLRGTYEQY
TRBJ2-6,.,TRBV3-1,ASSQGRPTGANVLT
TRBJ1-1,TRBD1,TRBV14,ASSQDPGTGWGNTEAF
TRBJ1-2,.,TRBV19,ASRRGSGEGRNYGYT
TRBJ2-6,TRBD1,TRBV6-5,ASSSPLGRGLASGANVLT
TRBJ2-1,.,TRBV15,ATTRGGYNEQF
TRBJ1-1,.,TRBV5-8,ASSLDSMSTEAF
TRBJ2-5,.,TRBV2,ASSDPTQQETQY
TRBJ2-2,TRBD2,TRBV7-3,ASSREAFATGELF
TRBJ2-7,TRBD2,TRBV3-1,ASIRRLAGASAYEQY
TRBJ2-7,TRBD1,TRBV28,ASSFMDRAYEQY
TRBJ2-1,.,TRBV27,ASSFNPRNEQF
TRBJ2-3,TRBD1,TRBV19,ATHPGTGVADTQY
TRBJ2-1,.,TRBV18,ASSHRTNQMHNEQF
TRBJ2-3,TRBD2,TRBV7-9,ASSWTSGRTDTQY
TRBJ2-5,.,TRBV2,ASKTGRETQY
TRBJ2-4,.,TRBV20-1,SARVASAGGIAAKNIQY
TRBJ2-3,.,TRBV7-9,ASSHPQVPDTQY
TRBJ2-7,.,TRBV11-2,ASSPSHSSSYEQY
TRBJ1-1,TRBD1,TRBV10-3,AIRTGDTEAF
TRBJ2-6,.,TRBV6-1,ASRGAHSGANVLT
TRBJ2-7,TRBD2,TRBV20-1,SARPTSGSFHEQY
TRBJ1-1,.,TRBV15,ATSRAVNTEAF
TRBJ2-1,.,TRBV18,ASSRGVSYNEQF
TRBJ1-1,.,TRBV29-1,SVERMNTEAF
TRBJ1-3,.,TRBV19,ASLEPSGEGNTIY
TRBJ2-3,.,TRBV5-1,ASSADPLADTQY
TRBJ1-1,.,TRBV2,ASSGQVLNTEAF
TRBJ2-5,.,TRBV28,ASSPPAGPPVEETQY
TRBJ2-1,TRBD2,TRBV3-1,ASSQSSGGAWDEQF
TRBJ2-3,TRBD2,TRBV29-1,SVQRDTDTQY
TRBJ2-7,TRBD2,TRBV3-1,ASSQGLAGAYEQY
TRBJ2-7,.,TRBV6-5,ASSYGDGSYEQY